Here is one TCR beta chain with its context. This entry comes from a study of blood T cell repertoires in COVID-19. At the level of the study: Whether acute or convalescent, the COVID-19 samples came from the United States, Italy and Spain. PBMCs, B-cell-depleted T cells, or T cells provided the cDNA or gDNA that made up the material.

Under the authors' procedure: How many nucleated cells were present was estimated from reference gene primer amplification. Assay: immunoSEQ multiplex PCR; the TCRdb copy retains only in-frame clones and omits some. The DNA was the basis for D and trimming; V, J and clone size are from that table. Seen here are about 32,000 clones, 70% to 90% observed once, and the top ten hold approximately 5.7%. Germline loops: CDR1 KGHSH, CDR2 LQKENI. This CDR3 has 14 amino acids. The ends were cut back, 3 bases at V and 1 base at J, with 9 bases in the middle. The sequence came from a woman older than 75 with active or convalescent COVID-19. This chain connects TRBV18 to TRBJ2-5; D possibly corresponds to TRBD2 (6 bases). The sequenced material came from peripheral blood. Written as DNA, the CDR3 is TGTGCCAGCTCACCGGGACTGATCCAAGAGACCCAGTACTTC. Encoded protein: CASSPGLIQETQYF.